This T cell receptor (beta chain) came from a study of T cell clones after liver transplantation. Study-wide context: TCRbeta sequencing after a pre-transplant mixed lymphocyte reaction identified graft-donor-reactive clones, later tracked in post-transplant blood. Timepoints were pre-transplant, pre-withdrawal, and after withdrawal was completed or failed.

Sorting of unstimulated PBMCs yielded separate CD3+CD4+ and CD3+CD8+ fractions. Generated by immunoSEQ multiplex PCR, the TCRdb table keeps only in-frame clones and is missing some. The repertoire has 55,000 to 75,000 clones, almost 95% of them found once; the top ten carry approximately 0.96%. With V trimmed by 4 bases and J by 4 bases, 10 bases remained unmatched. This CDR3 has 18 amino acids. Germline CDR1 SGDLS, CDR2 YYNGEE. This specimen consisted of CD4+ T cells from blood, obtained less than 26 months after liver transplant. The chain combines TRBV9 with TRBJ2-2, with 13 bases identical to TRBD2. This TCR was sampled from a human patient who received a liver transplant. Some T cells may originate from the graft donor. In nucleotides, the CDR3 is TGTGCCAGCAGCCCACGGACTAGCGGGAGCACGGGCACCGGGGAGCTGTTTTTT. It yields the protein CASSPRTSGSTGTGELFF.